This T cell receptor beta chain is from a study of T cells in women clearing cervical HPV infection. General study findings and limits: Each sample's T-cell count was unknown, possibly confounding richness.

The method was immunoSEQ multiplex PCR; TCRdb's version includes in-frame clones alone and lacks a portion of them. Listed are 20,000 or so clones; 5% to 7% falls within the top ten. Per the germline V gene, CDR1 is LNHDA and CDR2 is SQIVND (reference sequence). This CDR3 contains 14 residues. About this clone: The antigen is unknown. The DNA ends 3 residues before the CDR3 does, and the rest of the CDR3 is filled in from the germline J gene.

The origin of this receptor is a woman aged 18 to 75 with a cervical HPV16 infection that either progressed to CIN3+ or cleared (not recorded which). V and J are TRBV19 and TRBJ1-2; 9 nucleotides align to TRBD1. The sample taken for sequencing was blood buffy coat. The CDR3 region is CASSPRTGASDYTF. CDR3 DNA (partial): TGTGCCAGTAGTCCGAGGACAGGGGCTAGCGAC. Using reference TRBV19 and TRBJ1-2 for the parts outside the CDR3, the full variable domain is DGGITQSPKYLFRKEGQNVTLSCEQNLNHDAMYWYRQDPGQGLRLIYYSQIVNDFQKGDIAEGYSVSREKKESFPLTVTSAQKNPTAFYLCASSPRTGASDYTFGSGTRLTVV.